One and the same sample provided the 16 T cell receptor beta chains below, sequenced in a study of CD8+ T cells in alopecia areata. The treatment is: oral pan-JAK inhibitor, 5-10 mg twice daily. After isolation, RNA underwent reverse transcription to generate cDNA as the sequencing template. Using immunoSEQ multiplex PCR, the repertoire was profiled, and TCRdb retains in-frame clones only, with some absent. The table records 150,000 to 200,000 clones, around 71% of them present only once. The specimen was CD4+ T cells sorted from blood, collected at week 4, from a patient treated with tofacitinib. The receptors come from a human donor with alopecia areata.

The J gene is TRBJ1-1, the V gene TRBV7-3; D is ambiguous. Germline V gene data show CDR1 as SGHTA and CDR2 as FQGTGA. There are 11 residues in the CDR3. V lost 6 bases and J 7 bases, leaving 9 bases between the germline ends. The CDR3 loop is CASRFGSEAFF. In nucleotides, the CDR3 is TGTGCCAGCAGATTTGGAAGTGAAGCTTTCTTT.

The rearrangement uses TRBV30 and TRBJ2-7, with D tentatively TRBD2 (6 bases). The CDR3 spans 12 residues. V was pared by 4 bases and J by 6 bases, with 13 bases between. The germline gives CDR1 GTSNPN, CDR2 SVGIG (reference sequence). CDR3 DNA sequence: TGTGCCTGGACGCAGGGAGGTCGCGAGCAGTACTTC. Protein sequence: CAWTQGGREQYF. Full variable domain (remainder filled in from reference TRBV30 and TRBJ2-7): SQTIHQWPATLVQPVGSPLSLECTVEGTSNPNLYWYRQAAGRGLQLLFYSVGIGQISSEVPQNLSASRPQDRQFILSSKKLLLSDSGFYLCAWTQGGREQYFGPGTRLTVT.

This clone was detected a few times. The CDR3 nucleotides are TGCAGCGTTGATTTTGGGGCTAACTATGGCTACACCTTC. Encoded protein: CSVDFGANYGYTF. This sequence joins TRBV29-1 and TRBJ1-2; D unclear. With 3 bases removed from V and 0 bases from J, the gap between germline ends came to 8 bases. The CDR3 is 13 amino acids. Per germline, CDR1 SQVTM and CDR2 ANQGSEA.

The chain combines TRBV30 with TRBJ1-6, with TRBD1 as a possible D gene (5 bases). V lost 0 bases to trimming and J lost 9 bases, with 9 bases between them. Germline V lookup: CDR1 GTSNPN, CDR2 SVGIG (reference sequence). The CDR3 spans 13 residues. The CDR3 coding sequence is TGTGCCTGGAGTGTTAGAGGGGTTTCACCCCTCCACTTT. This sequence encodes CAWSVRGVSPLHF.

This chain uses TRBV27 with TRBJ2-5, with TRBD1 as a possible D gene (6 bases). V lost 2 bases, J lost 4 bases, and 8 bases lay in between. Germline V gene sequence: CDR1 MNHEY, CDR2 SMNVEV (reference sequence). The CDR3 runs 13 residues. The DNA for the CDR3 is TGTGCCAGCAGTTTAACAGGGAGAGAGACCCAGTACTTC. Amino acid sequence: CASSLTGRETQYF.

J is TRBJ2-3 and V is TRBV4-3; 8 positions match TRBD1. Trimming cost V 3 bases and J 4 bases; bases outside gene matches: 6. The CDR3 consists of 15 residues. CDR1 LGHNA and CDR2 YSLEER come from the germline V gene. CDR3 sequence (DNA): TGCGCCAGCAGCCAGGACCACAGGGGGTCAGATACGCAGTATTTT. Translated, it gives CASSQDHRGSDTQYF.

The chain recombines TRBV30 with TRBJ2-3; 10 bases match TRBD2. CDR1 and CDR2 (germline): GTSNPN, SVGIG (reference sequence). V gave up 1 base and J gave up 6 bases; unmatched junction bases: 7. This CDR3 contains 15 residues. The CDR3 DNA is TGTGCCTGGAGTGGAGCGGGGGGGCCTTTGGATACGCAGTATTTT. The encoded protein is CAWSGAGGPLDTQYF. The variable domain in full, with the rest retrieved from reference TRBV30 and TRBJ2-3, is SQTIHQWPATLVQPVGSPLSLECTVEGTSNPNLYWYRQAAGRGLQLLFYSVGIGQISSEVPQNLSASRPQDRQFILSSKKLLLSDSGFYLCAWSGAGGPLDTQYFGPGTRLTVL.

The chain is built from TRBV7-2 and TRBJ1-6; the match to TRBD1 covers 7 bases. The germline gives CDR1 SGHTA, CDR2 FQGNSA. V lost 4 bases and J lost 8; bases outside the gene matches: 11. The CDR3 length is 16 residues. In DNA form, the CDR3 reads TGTGCCAGCAGCTCGACCCGACAGGGTGTATATTCACCCCTCCACTTT. Translated, it gives CASSSTRQGVYSPLHF.

The chain recombines TRBV7-9 with TRBJ1-6, with 8 bases matching TRBD1. V was pared by 5 bases and J by 7 bases, with 7 bases of the junction left unmatched. The CDR3 runs 15 residues. CDR1 SEHNR and CDR2 FQNEAQ come from the germline V gene (reference sequence). The CDR3 spells CASSTAGGANSPLHF. CDR3 bases: TGTGCCAGCAGCACAGCAGGGGGCGCAAATTCACCCCTCCACTTT.

Written as DNA, the CDR3 is TGTGCCAGCAGCTTGGGAGTTGACGGCTACACCTTC. Translation gives CASSLGVDGYTF. This chain uses TRBV5-6 with TRBJ1-2, with D unclear. The CDR3 totals 12 residues. Germline assignment: CDR1 SGHDT and CDR2 YYEEEE. V dropped 0 bases and J dropped 8 bases, with 8 bases sitting between them.

The V call is TRBV27, the J call TRBJ2-5; D uncertain. CDR1 and CDR2 from the germline V gene are MNHEY and SMNVEV (reference sequence). This CDR3 has 13 amino acids. The V end lost 2 bases, the J end lost 1 base, and 5 bases lay between the germline ends. CDR3 in DNA: TGTGCCAGCAGTTTAAGGGTCCAAGAGACCCAGTACTTC. Amino acid sequence: CASSLRVQETQYF.

The J gene is TRBJ1-1, the V gene TRBV15; D unclear. CDR1 is LNHNV, CDR2 YYDKDF, per germline (reference sequence). The CDR3 runs 13 residues. V was trimmed by 3 bases and J by 6 bases, leaving 11 bases between them. Written as DNA, the CDR3 is TGTGCCACCAGCAGGGCGAAGATCGCTGAAGCTTTCTTT. It codes for CATSRAKIAEAFF. Supplemented by reference TRBV15 and TRBJ1-1, the full variable domain reads DAMVIQNPRYQVTQFGKPVTLSCSQTLNHNVMYWYQQKSSQAPKLLFHYYDKDFNNEADTPDNFQSRRPNTSFCFLDIRSPGLGDTAMYLCATSRAKIAEAFFGQGTRLTVV.

The rearrangement uses TRBV30 and TRBJ1-1, with TRBD1 as a possible D gene (6 bases). This CDR3 contains 15 residues. The germline V gene encodes CDR1 GTSNPN and CDR2 SVGIG (reference sequence). V shed 0 bases and J shed 1 base, with 12 bases lying between them. CDR3 loop: CAWSVFGGANTEAFF. DNA for the CDR3: TGTGCCTGGAGTGTATTTGGGGGCGCGAACACTGAAGCTTTCTTT. The full variable domain, completed using reference TRBV30 and TRBJ1-1, is SQTIHQWPATLVQPVGSPLSLECTVEGTSNPNLYWYRQAAGRGLQLLFYSVGIGQISSEVPQNLSASRPQDRQFILSSKKLLLSDSGFYLCAWSVFGGANTEAFFGQGTRLTVV.

This chain connects TRBV25-1 to TRBJ1-2, with TRBD1 matching over 7 bases. V trimming: 2 bases; J trimming: 5 bases; junction bases outside the gene matches: 2. This CDR3 is built from 13 residues. Germline-derived CDR1 and CDR2 are MGHDK and SYGVNS. CDR3 in amino acids: CASSEGQVYGYTF. The CDR3 nucleotides read TGTGCCAGCAGTGAAGGACAGGTGTATGGCTACACCTTC.

Only a few counts were recorded for this clone. The V and J genes are TRBV29-1 and TRBJ2-5; the D is unclear. The CDR3 has 8 residues. The V end was cut by 8 bases, the J end by 7 bases, with 5 bases between. Germline CDR1 SQVTM, CDR2 ANQGSEA. The CDR3 sequence is CSPLTQYF. The CDR3 DNA is TGCAGCCCCTTGACCCAGTACTTC.

This clone has more than one count but fewer than ten. One junction end disagrees with the germline gene, perhaps due to a read error. This sequence joins TRBV7-7 and TRBJ2-2; D may be TRBD1 (5 bases). CDR1 and CDR2 from the germline V gene are SSHAT and FNYEAQ (reference sequence). The CDR3 runs 14 residues. The CDR3 DNA follows: TGTGCTAGCAGCCCAGCCCAGGGTACCGGGGAGCTGTTTTTT. Protein sequence: CASSPAQGTGELFF.